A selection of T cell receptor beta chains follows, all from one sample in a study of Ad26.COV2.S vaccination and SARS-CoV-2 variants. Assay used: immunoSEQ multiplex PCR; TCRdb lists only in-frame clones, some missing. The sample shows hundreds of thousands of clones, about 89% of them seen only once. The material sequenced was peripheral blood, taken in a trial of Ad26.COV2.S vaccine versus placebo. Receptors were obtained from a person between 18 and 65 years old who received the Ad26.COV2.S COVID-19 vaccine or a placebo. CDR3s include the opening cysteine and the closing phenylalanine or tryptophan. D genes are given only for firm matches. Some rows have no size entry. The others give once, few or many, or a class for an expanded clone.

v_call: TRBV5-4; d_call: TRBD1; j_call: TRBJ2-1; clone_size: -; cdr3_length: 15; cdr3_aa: CASSLTGTAGDEQFF; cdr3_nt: TGTGCCAGCAGCTTGACCGGGACAGCAGGGGATGAGCAGTTCTTC
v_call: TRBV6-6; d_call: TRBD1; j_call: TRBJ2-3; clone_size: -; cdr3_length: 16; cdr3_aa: CASSFEGTGVRDSLNF; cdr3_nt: TGTGCCAGCAGTTTCGAAGGGACAGGGGTCCGGGACTCACTTAATTTT
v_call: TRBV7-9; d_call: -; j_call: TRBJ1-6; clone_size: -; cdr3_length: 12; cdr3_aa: CASSSDRRLLHF; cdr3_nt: TGTGCCAGCAGCTCCGATCGGAGGCTCCTCCACTTT
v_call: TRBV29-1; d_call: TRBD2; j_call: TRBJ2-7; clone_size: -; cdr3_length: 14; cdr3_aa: CSVAWGGLRYEQYF; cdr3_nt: TGCAGCGTCGCCTGGGGGGGACTCAGATACGAGCAGTACTTC
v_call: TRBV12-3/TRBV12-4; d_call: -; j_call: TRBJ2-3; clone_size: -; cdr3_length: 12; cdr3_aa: CASSPITDTQYF; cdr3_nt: TGTGCCAGCAGCCCCATCACAGATACGCAGTATTTT
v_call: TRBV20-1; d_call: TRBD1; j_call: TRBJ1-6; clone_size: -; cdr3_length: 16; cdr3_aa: CSASPQGSSYNSPLHF; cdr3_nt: TGCAGTGCTAGTCCACAGGGGAGCTCCTATAATTCACCCCTCCACTTT
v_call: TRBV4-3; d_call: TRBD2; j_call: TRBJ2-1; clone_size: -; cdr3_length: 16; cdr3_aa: CASSLGRLAGRNEQFF; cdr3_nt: TGCGCCAGCAGCCTTGGGAGACTAGCGGGGCGCAATGAGCAGTTCTTC
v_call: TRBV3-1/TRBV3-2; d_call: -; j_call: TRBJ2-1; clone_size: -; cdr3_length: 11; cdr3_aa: CASSLNNEQFF; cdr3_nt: TGTGCCAGCAGCCTAAACAATGAGCAGTTCTTC
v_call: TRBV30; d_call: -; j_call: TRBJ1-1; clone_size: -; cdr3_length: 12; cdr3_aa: CAWRRGSTEAFF; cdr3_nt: TGTGCCTGGAGGAGGGGGTCCACTGAAGCTTTCTTT
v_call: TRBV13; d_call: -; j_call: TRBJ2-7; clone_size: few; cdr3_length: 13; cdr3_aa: CASSLGGRGEQYF; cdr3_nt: TGTGCCAGCAGCTTAGGCGGCCGCGGGGAGCAGTACTTC
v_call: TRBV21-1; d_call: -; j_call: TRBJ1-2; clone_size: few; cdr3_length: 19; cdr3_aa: CASTGNLNGTGDFRYGYTF; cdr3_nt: TGTGCCAGCACCGGTAATCTCAACGGGACAGGGGATTTTAGGTATGGCTACACCTTC
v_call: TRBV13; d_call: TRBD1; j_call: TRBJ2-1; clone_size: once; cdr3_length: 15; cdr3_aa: CASSLGTGGYFGQFF; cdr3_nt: TGTGCCAGCAGCTTAGGGACAGGGGGCTATTTCGGGCAGTTCTTC
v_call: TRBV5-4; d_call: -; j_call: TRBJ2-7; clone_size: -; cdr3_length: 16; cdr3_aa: CASSLYTGHSSYEQYF; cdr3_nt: TGTGCCAGCAGCTTGTATACAGGACATAGCTCCTACGAGCAGTACTTC
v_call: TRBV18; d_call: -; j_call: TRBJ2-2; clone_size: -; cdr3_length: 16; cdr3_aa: CASSPNGIGTAGELFF; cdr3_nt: TGTGCCAGCTCCCCGAACGGGATAGGAACGGCCGGGGAGCTGTTTTTT
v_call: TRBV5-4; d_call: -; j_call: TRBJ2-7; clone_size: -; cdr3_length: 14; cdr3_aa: CASSLGGRADEQYF; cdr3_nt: TGTGCCAGCAGCTTAGGAGGACGGGCGGACGAGCAGTACTTC
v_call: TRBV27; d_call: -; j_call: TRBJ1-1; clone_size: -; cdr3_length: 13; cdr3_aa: CASSFLGDTEAFF; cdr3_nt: TGTGCCAGCAGCTTCCTAGGGGACACTGAAGCTTTCTTT
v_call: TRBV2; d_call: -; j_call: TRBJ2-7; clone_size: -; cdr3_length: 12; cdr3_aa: CASSENRAEQYF; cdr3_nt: TGTGCCAGCAGTGAAAACAGGGCCGAGCAGTACTTC
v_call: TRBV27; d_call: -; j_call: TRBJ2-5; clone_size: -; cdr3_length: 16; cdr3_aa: CASSLEATVGRETQYF; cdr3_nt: TGTGCCAGCAGTTTAGAGGCGACAGTGGGGCGAGAGACCCAGTACTTC
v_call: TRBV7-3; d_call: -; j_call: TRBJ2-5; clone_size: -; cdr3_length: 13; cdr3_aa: CASSFRGEETQYF; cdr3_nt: TGTGCCAGCAGCTTCCGGGGAGAAGAGACCCAGTACTTC
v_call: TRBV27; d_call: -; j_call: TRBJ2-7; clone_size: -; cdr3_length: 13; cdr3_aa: CASRVNRASEQYF; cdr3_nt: TGTGCCAGCAGAGTAAACAGGGCAAGCGAGCAGTACTTC
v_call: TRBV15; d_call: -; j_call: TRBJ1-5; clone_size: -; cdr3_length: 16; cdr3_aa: CATSRGPWAGNQPQHF; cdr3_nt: TGTGCCACCAGCAGAGGGCCCTGGGCGGGCAATCAGCCCCAGCATTTT
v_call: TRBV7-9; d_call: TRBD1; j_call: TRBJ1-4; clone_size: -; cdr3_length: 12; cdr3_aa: CAGRDSNEKLFF; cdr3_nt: TGTGCCGGACGGGACAGCAATGAAAAACTGTTTTTT
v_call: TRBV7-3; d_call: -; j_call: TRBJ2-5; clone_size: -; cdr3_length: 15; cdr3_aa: CASSQGPGTRETQYF; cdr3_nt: TGTGCCAGCAGCCAAGGTCCCGGGACAAGGGAGACCCAGTACTTC
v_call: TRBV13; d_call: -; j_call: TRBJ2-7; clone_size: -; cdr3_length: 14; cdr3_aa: CASSLRGASYEQYF; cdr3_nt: TGTGCCAGCAGCTTACGGGGTGCGTCCTACGAGCAGTACTTC
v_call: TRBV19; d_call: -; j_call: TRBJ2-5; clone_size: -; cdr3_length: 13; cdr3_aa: CASSRNRQETQYF; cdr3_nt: TGTGCCAGTAGTCGCAACCGTCAAGAGACCCAGTACTTC
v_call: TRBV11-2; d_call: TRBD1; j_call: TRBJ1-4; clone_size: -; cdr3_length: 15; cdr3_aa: CASSSGTGKTEKLFF; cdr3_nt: TGTGCCAGCAGCTCAGGGACAGGGAAGACTGAAAAACTGTTTTTT
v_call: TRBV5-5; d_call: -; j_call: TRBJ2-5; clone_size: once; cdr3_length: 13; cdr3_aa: CASSLRPQETQYF; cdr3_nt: TGTGCCAGCAGCTTGAGGCCACAAGAGACCCAGTACTTC
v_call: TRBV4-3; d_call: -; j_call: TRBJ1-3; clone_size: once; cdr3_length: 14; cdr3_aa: CASSLTRVGNTIYF; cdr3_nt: TGCGCCAGCAGCCTCACCAGGGTGGGAAACACCATATATTTT
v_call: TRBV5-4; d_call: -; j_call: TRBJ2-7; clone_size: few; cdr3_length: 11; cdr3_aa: CASSSAYEQYF; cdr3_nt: TGTGCCAGCAGCTCGGCCTACGAGCAGTACTTC
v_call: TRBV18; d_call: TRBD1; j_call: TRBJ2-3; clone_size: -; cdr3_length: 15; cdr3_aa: CASSPTGSGTDTQYF; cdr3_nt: TGTGCCAGCTCACCGACAGGGTCCGGCACAGATACGCAGTATTTT
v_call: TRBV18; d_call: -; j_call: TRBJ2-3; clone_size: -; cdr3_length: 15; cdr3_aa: CASSPTAGSTDTQYF; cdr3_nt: TGTGCCAGCTCACCAACGGCGGGATCCACAGATACGCAGTATTTT
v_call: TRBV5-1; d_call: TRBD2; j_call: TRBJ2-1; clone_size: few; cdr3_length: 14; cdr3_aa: CASKGLAGGGEQFF; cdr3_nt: TGCGCCAGCAAGGGACTAGCGGGAGGGGGTGAGCAGTTCTTC
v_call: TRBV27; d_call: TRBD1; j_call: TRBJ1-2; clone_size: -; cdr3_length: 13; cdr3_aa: CASSYRTGKGYTF; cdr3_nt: TGTGCCAGCAGTTACCGGACAGGGAAAGGCTACACCTTC
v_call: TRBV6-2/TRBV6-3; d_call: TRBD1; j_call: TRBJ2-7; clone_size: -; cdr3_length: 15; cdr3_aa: CASSSGQGLHYEQYF; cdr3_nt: TGTGCCAGCAGTTCGGGACAGGGGCTCCACTACGAGCAGTACTTC
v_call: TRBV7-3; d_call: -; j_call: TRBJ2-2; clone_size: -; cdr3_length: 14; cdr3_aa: CASSSGSNTGELFF; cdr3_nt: TGTGCCAGCAGTTCCGGTTCGAACACCGGGGAGCTGTTTTTT
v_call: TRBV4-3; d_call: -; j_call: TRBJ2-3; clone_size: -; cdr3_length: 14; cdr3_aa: CASSPQFSTDTQYF; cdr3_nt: TGCGCCAGCAGCCCCCAATTTAGCACAGATACGCAGTATTTT
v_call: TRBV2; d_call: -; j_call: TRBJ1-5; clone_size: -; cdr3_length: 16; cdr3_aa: CASSEASGYSNQPQHF; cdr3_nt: TGTGCCAGCAGTGAAGCTTCGGGGTATAGCAATCAGCCCCAGCATTTT
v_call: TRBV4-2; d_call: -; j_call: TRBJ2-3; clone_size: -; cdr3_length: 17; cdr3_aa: CASSREPGRGSTDTQYF; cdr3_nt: TGTGCCAGCAGCCGCGAGCCTGGCAGGGGATCCACAGATACGCAGTATTTT
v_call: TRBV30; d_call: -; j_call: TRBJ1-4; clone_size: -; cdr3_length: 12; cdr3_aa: CAWTGLNEKLFF; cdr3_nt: TGTGCCTGGACAGGCCTTAATGAAAAACTGTTTTTT
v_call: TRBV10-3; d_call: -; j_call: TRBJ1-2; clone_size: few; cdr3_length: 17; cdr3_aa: CAISGGGGLNTNYGYTF; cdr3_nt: TGTGCCATCAGCGGCGGGGGGGGCCTTAACACTAACTATGGCTACACCTTC
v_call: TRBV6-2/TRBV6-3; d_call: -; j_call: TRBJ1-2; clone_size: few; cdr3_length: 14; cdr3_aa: CASSYSRHRRGYTF; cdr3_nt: TGTGCCAGCAGTTATTCTAGACATCGTCGTGGCTACACCTTC
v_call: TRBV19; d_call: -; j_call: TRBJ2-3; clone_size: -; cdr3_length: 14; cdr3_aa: CASSWQASTDTQYF; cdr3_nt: TGTGCCAGTAGTTGGCAGGCCAGCACAGATACGCAGTATTTT
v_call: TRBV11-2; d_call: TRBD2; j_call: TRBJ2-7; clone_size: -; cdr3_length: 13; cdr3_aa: CASSNSGIDEQYF; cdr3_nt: TGTGCCAGCAGCAATAGCGGGATCGACGAGCAGTACTTC
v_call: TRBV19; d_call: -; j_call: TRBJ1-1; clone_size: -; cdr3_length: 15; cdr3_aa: CASSAVEGMNTEAFF; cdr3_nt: TGTGCCAGTAGTGCGGTGGAGGGGATGAACACTGAAGCTTTCTTT
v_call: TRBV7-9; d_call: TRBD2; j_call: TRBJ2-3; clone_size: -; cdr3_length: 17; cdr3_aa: CASSKRDPNFGADTQYF; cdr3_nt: TGTGCCAGCAGCAAGCGGGACCCCAACTTTGGGGCAGATACGCAGTATTTT